These 19 T cell receptor beta chains originate from one sample sequenced in a study of OX40 agonist ivuxolimab in advanced cancers. Sequencing used immunoSEQ multiplex PCR; TCRdb keeps in-frame clones, though not all of them. The sample contains approximately 58,000 clones, approximately 75% of which appear only once. This specimen consisted of CD4+ or CD8+ T cells sorted from blood, obtained in a trial of the OX40 agonist ivuxolimab. The receptors derive from an adult with an advanced solid tumor such as melanoma, head and neck, liver or kidney cancer.

The V and J genes are TRBV5-4 and TRBJ1-2; TRBD1 might be the D (6 bases). The CDR3 length is 12 residues. V was clipped by 3 bases and J by 4 bases, with 7 bases between them. From germline, CDR1 is SGHNT and CDR2 YYREEE (reference sequence). The CDR3 nucleotides are TGTGCCAGCAGCTCGGACAGCTATGGCTACACCTTC. It yields the protein CASSSDSYGYTF.

This chain connects TRBV7-8 to TRBJ2-5; D remains unclear. The CDR3 has 14 amino acids. Trimming cost V 5 bases and J 3 bases, with 13 bases left between them. The germline CDR1 and CDR2 sequences are SGHVS and FQNEAQ. In nucleotides, the CDR3 is TGTGCCAGCAGCCCGAACGGACCCAAAGAGACCCAGTACTTC. Translated: CASSPNGPKETQYF.

The chain combines TRBV7-2 with TRBJ2-1; D is uncertain. The V gene's germline CDR1 is SGHTA and CDR2 FQGNSA. With 2 bases removed from V and 8 bases from J, the gap between germline ends came to 16 bases. This CDR3 has 15 amino acids. CDR3 sequence (DNA): TGTGCCAGCAGCTTATCGGCGACCCCTTCCGATGAGCAGTTCTTC. This translates into CASSLSATPSDEQFF.

The V call is TRBV5-1, the J call TRBJ2-1, with D possibly called TRBD1 or TRBD2 (5 bases each). CDR3 length: 14 amino acids. V lost 4 bases and J lost 11, with 19 bases in between. Germline V gives CDR1 SGHRS, CDR2 YFSETQ. The DNA for the CDR3 is TGCGCCAGCAGCCCTGAACCGGGGACGGCTAAGCAGTTCTTC. Residues: CASSPEPGTAKQFF.

V gene TRBV15 combines with J gene TRBJ2-3; no reliable D call. CDR1 and CDR2 (germline): LNHNV, YYDKDF (reference sequence). This CDR3 is built from 11 residues. V lost 4 bases, J lost 12 bases, and 11 bases lay in between. This CDR3 reads CATSMLQLQYF. CDR3 nucleotide sequence: TGTGCCACCAGCATGCTACAGCTACAGTATTTT.

The chain couples TRBV2 to TRBJ2-3; tentative D call: TRBD1 (5 bases). Germline CDR1 reads SNHLY; CDR2 reads FYNNEI. V was shortened by 2 bases and J by 0 bases, with 9 bases between the two germline ends. The CDR3 loop spans 15 amino acids. The CDR3 loop is CASSEQGPSTDTQYF. The CDR3 nucleotides are TGTGCCAGCAGTGAACAGGGCCCCAGCACAGATACGCAGTATTTT.

The V call is TRBV11-2, the J call TRBJ2-3; D not certain. The germline gives CDR1 SGHAT, CDR2 FQNNGV. V lost 5 bases and J lost 1, with 16 bases in between. CDR3 size: 16 residues. This chain's CDR3 is CASSPQGRTGTDTQYF. In nucleotides, the CDR3 is TGTGCCAGCAGCCCCCAAGGGCGTACTGGCACAGATACGCAGTATTTT.

In this sample, this clone turned up a few times. V gene TRBV2 combines with J gene TRBJ2-5; a possible D gene is TRBD2 (6 bases). V was shortened by 6 bases and J by 2 bases, with 10 bases between the two germline ends. Germline CDR1 reads SNHLY; CDR2 reads FYNNEI. CDR3 length: 13 residues. The CDR3 region has the DNA TGTGCCAGCAGGCGGGACCAACAAGAGACCCAGTACTTC. It encodes CASRRDQQETQYF.

This clone was counted a few times. V gene TRBV19 combines with J gene TRBJ1-5; D might be TRBD1 (5 bases). V was pared by 6 bases and J by 6 bases, with 12 bases between. From germline, CDR1 is LNHDA and CDR2 SQIVND (reference sequence). The CDR3 runs to 13 residues. CDR3 amino acids: CASSHGARQPQHF. Written as DNA, the CDR3 is TGTGCCAGTAGCCACGGGGCGCGTCAGCCCCAGCATTTT.

The chain uses TRBV6-1 and TRBJ2-5; D gene unclear. Germline CDR1 reads MNHNS; CDR2 reads SASEGT. The CDR3 has 14 residues. Trimming removed 7 bases from V and 5 bases from J, with 17 bases in between. The CDR3: CASTVSSGAETQYF. In DNA form, the CDR3 reads TGTGCCAGCACTGTCTCATCAGGTGCGGAGACCCAGTACTTC.

This chain links TRBV14 with TRBJ2-3, with D unclear. The CDR3 is made up of 15 amino acids. Germline CDR1 SGHDN, CDR2 FVKESK. The germline V and J ends were trimmed by 0 bases and 5 bases, with 12 bases remaining between them. CDR3 region: CASSQDRIAGDTQYF. For the CDR3, the DNA is TGTGCCAGCAGCCAAGATCGAATAGCTGGAGATACGCAGTATTTT. Supplemented by reference TRBV14 and TRBJ2-3, the full variable domain reads EAGVTQFPSHSVIEKGQTVTLRCDPISGHDNLYWYRRVMGKEIKFLLHFVKESKQDESGMPNNRFLAERTGGTYSTLKVQPAELEDSGVYFCASSQDRIAGDTQYFGPGTRLTVL.

The V call is TRBV6-1, the J call TRBJ2-1; 10 nucleotides match TRBD2. CDR3 length: 16 amino acids. V gave up 0 bases and J gave up 6 bases; unmatched junction bases: 5. CDR1 and CDR2 (germline): MNHNS, SASEGT. The CDR3 DNA sequence: TGTGCCAGCAGTGAAGCTAGCACTAGCGGGGTCAATGAGCAGTTCTTC. Translated, it gives CASSEASTSGVNEQFF.

This clone turned up a few times. J is TRBJ2-3 and V is TRBV19; 7 bases map to TRBD1. The CDR3 sequence is 18 residues long. V lost 4 bases to trimming and J lost 1 base; unmatched junction nucleotides: 14. Germline V CDR1 and CDR2: LNHDA, SQIVND (reference sequence). CDR3 sequence (DNA): TGTGCCAGTAGTAGGATCGCCAAGGGGGCCTCTGGCACAGATACGCAGTATTTT. Protein sequence: CASSRIAKGASGTDTQYF. The full variable domain, its missing parts supplied by reference TRBV19 and TRBJ2-3, is DGGITQSPKYLFRKEGQNVTLSCEQNLNHDAMYWYRQDPGQGLRLIYYSQIVNDFQKGDIAEGYSVSREKKESFPLTVTSAQKNPTAFYLCASSRIAKGASGTDTQYFGPGTRLTVL.

V is TRBV5-1 and J is TRBJ1-1; D unresolved. Germline-derived CDR1 and CDR2 are SGHRS and YFSETQ. This CDR3 region has 16 residues. V gave up 1 base and J gave up 1 base, with 14 bases separating them. The CDR3 nucleotides read TGCGCCAGCAGCTTGATGGCCGGCAGACCGAACACTGAAGCTTTCTTT. As protein: CASSLMAGRPNTEAFF.

The chain uses TRBV29-1 and TRBJ2-7; 9 nucleotides match TRBD1. With 1 base clipped from V and 2 bases from J, the junction kept 0 bases outside the gene matches. In germline, CDR1 is SQVTM, CDR2 ANQGSEA. CDR3 size: 13 residues. The CDR3 nucleotides are TGCAGCGTTGAAGGGGACAGGGCCTACGAGCAGTACTTC. Amino acids: CSVEGDRAYEQYF.

CDR3 nucleotides: TGTGCCAGCAGCCACCAGGTAGAGGCAGGAATTACCTACGAGCAGTACTTC. Protein sequence: CASSHQVEAGITYEQYF. The J gene is TRBJ2-7, the V gene TRBV4-2; D unclear. Trimming removed 3 bases from V and 2 bases from J, with 20 bases in between. Germline CDR1 LGHNA, CDR2 YNFKEQ. This CDR3 has 17 residues.

This clone was recorded once. The genes are TRBV19 and TRBJ1-1; D possibly corresponds to TRBD1 (5 bases). The CDR3 has 12 residues. CDR1 is LNHDA, CDR2 SQIVND, per germline (reference sequence). V was shortened by 6 bases and J by 6 bases, with 11 bases between the two germline ends. This CDR3 is CASSQGAPEAFF. In nucleotides, the CDR3 is TGTGCCAGTAGCCAGGGTGCTCCTGAAGCTTTCTTT.

This clone was observed once. The V call is TRBV7-8, the J call TRBJ1-2, with TRBD1 matching 7 bases. CDR1 SGHVS and CDR2 FQNEAQ come from the germline V gene. The CDR3 is made up of 15 amino acids. The J segment lost 5 bases and the V segment lost 4 bases, leaving 10 bases of the junction unmatched. In nucleotides, the CDR3 is TGTGCCAGCAGCTCCCGGGACAGAGGAATTTATGGCTACACCTTC. Its protein product is CASSSRDRGIYGYTF.

The rearrangement uses TRBV4-1 and TRBJ2-3; D gene ambiguous. This CDR3 has 14 residues. V was trimmed by 1 base and J by 5 bases, leaving 10 bases between them. Per the germline V gene, CDR1 is MGHRA and CDR2 is YSYEKL. The CDR3 DNA follows: TGCGCCAGCAGCCAAGTGCAAGTAGGAGATACGCAGTATTTT. This gives the protein CASSQVQVGDTQYF.